The 10 T cell receptor beta chains reported below all come from one sample, sequenced in a study of cytomegalovirus exposure and HLA in healthy donors (dated by TCRdb to the late 2010s). Library creation used the immunoSEQ multiplex PCR assay. This is the immuneACCESS table as TCRdb keeps it, with only in-frame sequences that have V and J called. A part of the clones is gone; compared with another copy, unresolved V genes explain less than half, and the rest is unexplained. The sample data list 70,000 to 95,000 clones, and roughly 93% of these were observed just once. The ten largest account for less than 4% of the sample. Sequenced sample: PBMCs. The receptors originated from a woman aged 25 to 39 in good health and CMV-seronegative.

J is TRBJ1-1 and V is TRBV30; tentatively, D is TRBD1 (5 bases). CDR1 and CDR2 (germline): GTSNPN, SVGIG (reference sequence). V shed 5 bases and J shed 0 bases, with 7 bases lying between them. The CDR3 contains 12 residues. CDR3 coding DNA: TGTGCCTGGGGACATGTGAACACTGAAGCTTTCTTT. It codes for CAWGHVNTEAFF.

The chain couples TRBV7-3 to TRBJ2-2, with 9 bases aligning to TRBD1. Looked up from germline, CDR1 is SGHTA and CDR2 is FQGTGA. The trim removed 3 bases at V and 6 bases at J, leaving 5 bases unmatched. CDR3 size: 15 residues. The CDR3 DNA reads as TGTGCCAGCAGCTTCGACAGGGGGGTCGCCGGGGAGCTGTTTTTT. Protein product: CASSFDRGVAGELFF.

This rearrangement joins TRBV11-2 to TRBJ1-1; TRBD1 is a possible D gene (5 bases). The V gene's germline CDR1 is SGHAT and CDR2 FQNNGV. This CDR3 has 13 residues. V lost 1 base and J lost 6, with 9 bases in between. The chain's CDR3 is CASSLGGGSEAFF. Written as DNA, the CDR3 is TGTGCCAGCAGCTTAGGCGGGGGGTCTGAAGCTTTCTTT.

J is TRBJ2-5 and V is TRBV7-9, with a tentative D call TRBD1 (6 bases). V shed 2 bases and J shed 2 bases, with 9 bases lying between them. Germline assignment: CDR1 SEHNR and CDR2 FQNEAQ (reference sequence). The length of the CDR3 is 14 residues. CDR3 DNA sequence: TGTGCCAGCAGCTTATACAGGGATCAAGAGACCCAGTACTTC. Amino acids: CASSLYRDQETQYF.

The chain joins TRBV11-1 to TRBJ2-1; 8 bases map to TRBD1. Trimming took 6 bases from V and 8 from J; bases not matched to a gene: 12. The CDR3 length is 15 residues. Germline CDR1 is SGHAT and CDR2 is FQDESV (reference sequence). The CDR3: CASRDRVLVVDEQFF. CDR3 nucleotide sequence: TGTGCCAGCAGGGACAGGGTTTTGGTGGTCGATGAGCAGTTCTTC.

The rearrangement joins TRBV2 to TRBJ2-1, with D possibly matching TRBD1 (6 bases). This CDR3 is built from 13 residues. In germline, CDR1 is SNHLY, CDR2 FYNNEI. V was trimmed by 11 bases and J by 5 bases, leaving 16 bases between them. The CDR3 here is CASLTNRDNEQFF. CDR3 nucleotides: TGTGCCTCCCTGACGAACAGGGACAATGAGCAGTTCTTC.

The chain employs TRBV18 and TRBJ1-5, with D maybe TRBD1 (6 bases). Trimming cost V 5 bases and J 2 bases, with 13 bases left between them. Germline values: CDR1 KGHSH, CDR2 LQKENI. CDR3 size: 15 residues. This CDR3 is CASSTGTFGNQPQHF. The DNA of the CDR3 is TGTGCCAGCTCAACGGGGACATTTGGCAATCAGCCCCAGCATTTT.

The chain combines TRBV2 with TRBJ1-1, with D unresolved. Trimming removed 2 bases from V and 5 bases from J, with 9 bases in between. Germline values: CDR1 SNHLY, CDR2 FYNNEI. The CDR3 totals 13 residues. CDR3 residues: CASSERGLTEAFF. The CDR3 DNA reads as TGTGCCAGCAGTGAAAGAGGGTTGACTGAAGCTTTCTTT.

V is TRBV30 and J is TRBJ1-3; D gene uncertain. The CDR3 totals 11 residues. Germline lookup yields CDR1 GTSNPN and CDR2 SVGIG (reference sequence). The V end was cut by 5 bases, the J end by 4 bases, with 6 bases between. CDR3 coding DNA: TGTGCCTGGCCCCGGGGAAACACCATATATTTT. This translates into CAWPRGNTIYF. Variable domain in full (rest from reference TRBV30 and TRBJ1-3): SQTIHQWPATLVQPVGSPLSLECTVEGTSNPNLYWYRQAAGRGLQLLFYSVGIGQISSEVPQNLSASRPQDRQFILSSKKLLLSDSGFYLCAWPRGNTIYFGEGSWLTVV.

The chain carries TRBV7-6 and TRBJ2-7; 7 bases align to TRBD1. Germline values: CDR1 SGHVS, CDR2 FNYEAQ. This CDR3 is built from 13 residues. V dropped 5 bases and J dropped 3; count of bases not matched to a gene: 4. This CDR3 reads CASSKNRGYEQYF. CDR3 in DNA: TGTGCCAGCAGCAAAAACAGGGGCTACGAGCAGTACTTC.